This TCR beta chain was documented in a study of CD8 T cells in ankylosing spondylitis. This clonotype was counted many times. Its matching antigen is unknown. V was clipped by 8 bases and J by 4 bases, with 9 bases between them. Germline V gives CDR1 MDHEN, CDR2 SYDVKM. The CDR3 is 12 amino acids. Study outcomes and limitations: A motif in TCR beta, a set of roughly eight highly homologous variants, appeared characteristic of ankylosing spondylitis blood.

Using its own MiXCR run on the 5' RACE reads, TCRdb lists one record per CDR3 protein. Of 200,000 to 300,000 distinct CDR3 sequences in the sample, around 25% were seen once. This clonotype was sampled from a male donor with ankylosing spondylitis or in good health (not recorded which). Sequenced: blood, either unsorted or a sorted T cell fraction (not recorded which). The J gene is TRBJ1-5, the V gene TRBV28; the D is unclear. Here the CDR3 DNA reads TGTGCCAGCTGGACGGTTAATCAGCCCCAGCATTTT. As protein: CASWTVNQPQHF.